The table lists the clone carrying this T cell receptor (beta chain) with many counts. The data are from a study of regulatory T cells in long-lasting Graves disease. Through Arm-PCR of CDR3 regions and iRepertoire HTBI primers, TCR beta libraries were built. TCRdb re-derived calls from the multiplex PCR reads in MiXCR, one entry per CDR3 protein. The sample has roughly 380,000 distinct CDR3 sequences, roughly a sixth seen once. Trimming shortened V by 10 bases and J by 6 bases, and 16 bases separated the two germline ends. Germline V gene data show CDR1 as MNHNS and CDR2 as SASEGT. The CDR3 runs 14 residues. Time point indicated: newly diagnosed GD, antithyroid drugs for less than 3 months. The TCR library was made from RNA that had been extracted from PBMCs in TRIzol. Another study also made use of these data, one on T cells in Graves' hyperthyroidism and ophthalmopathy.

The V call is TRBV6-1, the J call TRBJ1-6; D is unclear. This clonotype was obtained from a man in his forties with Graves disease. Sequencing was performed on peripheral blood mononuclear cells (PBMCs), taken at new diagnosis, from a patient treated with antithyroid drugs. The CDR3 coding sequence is TGTGCCACCACCGGGTGGACCTTTAATTCACCCCTCCACTTT. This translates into CATTGWTFNSPLHF.